The 15 T cell receptor beta chains given below trace back to one sample, sequenced in a study of blood T cells in healthy people across ages. It was with a sample-barcoded 5' primer and a J-beta primer mix that a second PCR of about 6 to 12 cycles was run. MiXCR was run by TCRdb on the 5' RACE reads, yielding one entry per CDR3 protein. The repertoire has 600,000 to 650,000 distinct CDR3 sequences, roughly 53% of them found once; the top ten carry 30% to 40%. Sequencing input: blood. Source of these receptors: a man aged 55 to 70 in good health.

The CDR3 region has the DNA TGTGCCAGCCAGGGGAGCGCCTACAATGAGCAGTTCTTC. Translation gives CASQGSAYNEQFF. This sequence joins TRBV6-1 and TRBJ2-1, with TRBD1 as a possible D gene (6 bases). This CDR3 region has 13 residues. Germline lookup yields CDR1 MNHNS and CDR2 SASEGT. V was shortened by 8 bases and J by 2 bases, with 10 bases between the two germline ends.

The V call is TRBV14, the J call TRBJ2-3, with D perhaps given as TRBD1 or TRBD2 (5 bases each). The germline V gene encodes CDR1 SGHDN and CDR2 FVKESK. This CDR3 is 14 amino acids long. V was pared by 4 bases and J by 6 bases, with 14 bases between. Written as DNA, the CDR3 is TGTGCCAGCAGCCGACGGGACCCAAGGGATACGCAGTATTTT. This codes for CASSRRDPRDTQYF.

This clonotype was counted between two and nine times. The rearrangement joins TRBV4-2 to TRBJ1-5; D is unresolved. Germline V CDR1 and CDR2: LGHNA, YNFKEQ. With 0 bases removed from V and 0 bases from J, the gap between germline ends came to 6 bases. This CDR3 contains 15 residues. CDR3 amino acids: CASSQDQDSNQPQHF. The CDR3 nucleotides are TGTGCCAGCAGCCAAGATCAGGATAGCAATCAGCCCCAGCATTTT.

The chain joins TRBV6-1 to TRBJ1-1, with D perhaps TRBD1 (6 bases). This CDR3 is built from 16 residues. Germline V gene sequence: CDR1 MNHNS, CDR2 SASEGT. Trimming removed 7 bases from V and 1 base from J, with 19 bases in between. The CDR3 sequence: CASTRGGAEWNTEAFF. Here the CDR3 DNA reads TGTGCCAGCACTCGAGGGGGGGCCGAGTGGAACACTGAAGCTTTCTTT.

V gene TRBV18 combines with J gene TRBJ2-3, with D possibly being TRBD1 (6 bases). Trimming cost V 1 base and J 2 bases, with 7 bases left between them. This CDR3 region has 14 residues. CDR1 and CDR2 (germline): KGHSH, LQKENI. CDR3: CASSPQGHTDTQYF. In DNA form, the CDR3 reads TGTGCCAGCTCACCACAGGGACACACAGATACGCAGTATTTT.

This clonotype showed up many times. The CDR3 reads CSAKQGLQPQHF. In DNA form, the CDR3 reads TGCAGTGCCAAACAGGGTCTCCAGCCCCAGCATTTT. The J gene is TRBJ1-5, the V gene TRBV20-1; weak D call: TRBD1 (6 bases). This CDR3 is 12 amino acids long. Trimming removed 6 bases at V and 7 bases at J, with 13 bases between. The germline V gene has CDR1 DFQATT and CDR2 SNEGSKA (reference sequence).

The chain links TRBV10-3 to TRBJ2-1; 11 nucleotides line up with TRBD2. The V segment lost 0 bases and the J segment 0 bases; nucleotides outside the gene matches: 1. Germline CDR1 ENHRY, CDR2 SYGVKD. The CDR3 totals 17 residues. In DNA, the CDR3 is TGTGCCATCAGTGAGTCCCTAGCGGGGGGCTCCTACAATGAGCAGTTCTTC. Amino acid sequence: CAISESLAGGSYNEQFF.

This clonotype was seen at least ten times. V usage is TRBV3-1 and J usage is TRBJ2-5; D possibly corresponds to TRBD1 (7 bases). Trimming took 1 base from V and 5 from J, leaving 20 bases between them. The germline CDR1 and CDR2 sequences are LGHDT and YNNKEL (reference sequence). The CDR3 runs 17 residues. Here the CDR3 reads CASSQAARGAGRETQYF. DNA for the CDR3: TGTGCCAGCAGCCAAGCCGCCAGGGGGGCTGGGCGTGAGACCCAGTACTTC.

The chain employs TRBV7-2 and TRBJ2-1; D may correspond to TRBD1 or TRBD2 (6 bases each). Germline assignment: CDR1 SGHTA and CDR2 FQGNSA. V was trimmed by 0 bases and J by 8 bases, leaving 8 bases between them. The CDR3 contains 13 residues. Here the CDR3 reads CASSLARGHEQFF. CDR3 bases: TGTGCCAGCAGCTTAGCCCGGGGGCATGAGCAGTTCTTC.

This clonotype was seen a few times. The chain joins TRBV29-1 to TRBJ2-4; tentative D call: TRBD2 (6 bases). The CDR3 consists of 14 residues. V lost 5 bases to trimming and J lost 1 base, with 12 bases between them. CDR1 SQVTM and CDR2 ANQGSEA come from the germline V gene. The CDR3 region is CSVKEGAAKNIQYF. The CDR3 DNA reads TGCAGCGTTAAGGAGGGTGCGGCCAAAAACATTCAGTACTTC.

This clonotype was counted between two and nine times. The chain joins TRBV5-1 to TRBJ2-5, with D possibly being TRBD2 (7 bases). V lost 4 bases and J 1 base, leaving 14 bases between the germline ends. CDR3 length: 15 amino acids. CDR1 SGHRS and CDR2 YFSETQ come from the germline V gene. The CDR3 DNA reads TGCGCCAGCAGCGGTCGGGGAGGGGGCCAAGAGACCCAGTACTTC. Encoded protein: CASSGRGGGQETQYF.

The chain recombines TRBV29-1 with TRBJ2-1, with no clear D. CDR1 is SQVTM and CDR2 is ANQGSEA in the germline V gene. The CDR3 has 12 amino acids. V lost 3 bases, J lost 4 bases, and 7 bases lay in between. CDR3 DNA: TGCAGCGTTGAGGACGGTTACAATGAGCAGTTCTTC. The encoded protein is CSVEDGYNEQFF.

This chain joins TRBV20-1 and TRBJ2-2; D remains unclear. Germline V CDR1 and CDR2: DFQATT, SNEGSKA (reference sequence). The CDR3 is made up of 12 amino acids. Trimming took 1 base from V and 2 from J, leaving 2 bases between them. The CDR3 reads CSARANTGELFF. DNA of the CDR3: TGCAGTGCTAGAGCCAACACCGGGGAGCTGTTTTTT.

The rearrangement links TRBV18 to TRBJ1-1; D is undetermined. Germline CDR1 KGHSH, CDR2 LQKENI. Trimming shortened V by 3 bases and J by 4 bases, and 9 bases separated the two germline ends. CDR3 size: 13 residues. Written as DNA, the CDR3 is TGTGCCAGCTCACCCACCGTGAGCACTGAAGCTTTCTTT. This gives the protein CASSPTVSTEAFF. The complete variable domain, with remaining parts taken from reference TRBV18 and TRBJ1-1, reads NAGVMQNPRHLVRRRGQEARLRCSPMKGHSHVYWYRQLPEEGLKFMVYLQKENIIDESGMPKERFSAEFPKEGPSILRIQQVVRGDSAAYFCASSPTVSTEAFFGQGTRLTVV.

The CDR3 DNA sequence: TGTGCCAGCAGCCAAGGTAGCGGGGGGAGCTCCTACAATGAGCAGTTCTTC. Its protein product is CASSQGSGGSSYNEQFF. The chain carries TRBV4-2 and TRBJ2-1; 10 nucleotides align to TRBD2. The V gene end was trimmed by 1 base and the J gene end by 0 bases; junction bases not matched to a gene: 3. The germline CDR1 and CDR2 sequences are LGHNA and YNFKEQ. This CDR3 spans 17 amino acids.